Included here is one T cell receptor (beta chain) sequence, with context. What it binds is not known. Reverse transcribing all isolated RNA meant expressed TCRB transcripts were sequenced. Sequencing of naive, central memory and regulatory T cell samples gave an average of roughly 3.5 million reads. Method: immunoSEQ multiplex PCR; TCRdb's copy keeps in-frame clones and lacks some. The sample has about 120,000 clones, about a sixth seen once. The CDR3 runs 16 residues. The germline CDR1 and CDR2 sequences are SGHTA and FQGNSA. Trimming at V came to 1 base and at J to 3 bases, leaving 7 bases not matched to a gene. This sample was taken from a study of beta chain features in type 1 diabetes. General observations from the study: Among patients with Type 1 diabetes, TCRB CDR3s were moderately but significantly shorter in every one of the four CD4+ subsets. In the patient group, naive, central memory and Treg TCRB repertoires seemed more alike than in the healthy donor group.

The TCR comes from a man under 40 with type 1 diabetes. J is TRBJ2-3 and V is TRBV7-2; 7 positions match TRBD2. What was sequenced was central memory CD4+ T cells from blood. The CDR3 coding sequence is TGTGCCAGCAGCTTAGAAGTGGGGGGGAGAACAGATACGCAGTATTTT. Translating gives CASSLEVGGRTDTQYF. The complete variable domain, with remaining parts taken from reference TRBV7-2 and TRBJ2-3, reads GAGVSQSPSNKVTEKGKDVELRCDPISGHTALYWYRQSLGQGLEFLIYFQGNSAPDKSGLPSDRFSAERTGGSVSTLTIQRTQQEDSAVYLCASSLEVGGRTDTQYFGPGTRLTVL.